This T cell receptor beta chain was recorded in a study of cytomegalovirus exposure and HLA in healthy donors. Vbeta (60) and Jbeta (13) primers were used in the PCR. Repertoires were generated with immunoSEQ multiplex PCR, while TCRdb's copy carries only in-frame clones and drops some. The sample records 100,000 to 150,000 clones, more than 65% being singletons. There are 13 residues in the CDR3. Germline V gene sequence: CDR1 LNHDA, CDR2 SQIVND (reference sequence). V and J are TRBV19 and TRBJ2-5; TRBD1 matches at 7 bases. With the DNA end fitting TRBJ2-7 better, the J assignment may be wrong. The clonotype comes from a man younger than 35 in good health and CMV-seronegative. Sequenced: PBMCs. The CDR3 sequence is CASSQGVAYEQYF. The CDR3 DNA sequence: TGTGCCAGTAGTCAGGGGGTGGCCTACGAGCAGTACTTC.